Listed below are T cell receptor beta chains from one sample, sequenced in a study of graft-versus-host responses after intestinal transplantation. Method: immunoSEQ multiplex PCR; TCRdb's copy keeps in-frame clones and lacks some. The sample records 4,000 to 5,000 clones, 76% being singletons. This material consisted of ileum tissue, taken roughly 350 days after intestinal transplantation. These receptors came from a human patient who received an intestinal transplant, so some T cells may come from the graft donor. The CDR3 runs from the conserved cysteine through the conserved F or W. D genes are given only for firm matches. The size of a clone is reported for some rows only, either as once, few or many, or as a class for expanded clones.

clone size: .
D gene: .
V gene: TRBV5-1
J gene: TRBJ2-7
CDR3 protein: CASSSDGTSFYF

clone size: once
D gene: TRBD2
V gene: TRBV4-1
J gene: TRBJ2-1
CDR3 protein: CASSQQTGGSLYNEQFF

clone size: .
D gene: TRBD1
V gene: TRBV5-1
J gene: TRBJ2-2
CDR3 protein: CASSTTGGSGELFF

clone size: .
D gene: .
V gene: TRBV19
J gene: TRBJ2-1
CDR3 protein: CASSAGLPGDSYNEQFF

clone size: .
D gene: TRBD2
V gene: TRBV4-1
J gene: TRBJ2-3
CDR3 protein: CASSPLGTSGGRDTQYF

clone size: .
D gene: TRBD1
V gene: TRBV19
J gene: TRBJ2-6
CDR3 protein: CASSDRGSSGANVLTF

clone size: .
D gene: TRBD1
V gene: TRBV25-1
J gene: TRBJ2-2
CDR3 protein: CASRTGLDTGELFF

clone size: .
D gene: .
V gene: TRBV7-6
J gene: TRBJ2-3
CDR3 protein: CASSLGTPPTDTQYF

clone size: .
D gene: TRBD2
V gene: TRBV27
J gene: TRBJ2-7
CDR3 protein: CASSTGGGTYEQYF

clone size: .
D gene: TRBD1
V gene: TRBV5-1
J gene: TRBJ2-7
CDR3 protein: CASSPGRGQGYEQYF

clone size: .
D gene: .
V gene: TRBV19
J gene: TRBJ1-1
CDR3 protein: CASSIDLPRRAEAFF

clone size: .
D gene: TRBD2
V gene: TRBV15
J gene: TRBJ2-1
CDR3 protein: CATSRDGTSGRGDEQFF

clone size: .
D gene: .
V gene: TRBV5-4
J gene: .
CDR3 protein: CASSLRGYEQYF

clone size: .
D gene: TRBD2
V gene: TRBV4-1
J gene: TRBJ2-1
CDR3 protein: CASSQGSGSSYNEQFF

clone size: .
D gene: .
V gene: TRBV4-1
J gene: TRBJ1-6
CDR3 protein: CASSQDRESPLHF

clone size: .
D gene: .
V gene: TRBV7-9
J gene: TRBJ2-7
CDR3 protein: CASSLGDAGEQYF

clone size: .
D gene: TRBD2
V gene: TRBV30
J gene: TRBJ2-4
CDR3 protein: CAWTTSGGNIQYF

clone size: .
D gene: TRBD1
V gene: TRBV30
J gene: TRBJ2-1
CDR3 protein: CAWSVLQGAYEQFF

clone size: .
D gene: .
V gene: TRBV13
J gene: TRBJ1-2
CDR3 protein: CASSLYKGSYGYTF

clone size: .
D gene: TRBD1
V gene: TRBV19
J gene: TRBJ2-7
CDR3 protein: CASKVTGTGLYEQYF

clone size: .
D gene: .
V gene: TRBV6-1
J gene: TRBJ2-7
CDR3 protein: CASKREDSSYEQYF

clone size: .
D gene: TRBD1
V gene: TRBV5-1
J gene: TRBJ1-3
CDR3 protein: CASSLEQGRNTIYF

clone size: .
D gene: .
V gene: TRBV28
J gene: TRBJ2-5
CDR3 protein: CASSLGQRETQYF

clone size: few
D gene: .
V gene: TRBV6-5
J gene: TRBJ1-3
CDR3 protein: CASSYSARNSGNTIYF

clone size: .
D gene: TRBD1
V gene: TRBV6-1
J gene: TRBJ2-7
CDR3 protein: CASSGRDRGAYEQYF

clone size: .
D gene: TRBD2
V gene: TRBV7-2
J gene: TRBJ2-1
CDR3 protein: CASSLAWTSGAAHNEQFF

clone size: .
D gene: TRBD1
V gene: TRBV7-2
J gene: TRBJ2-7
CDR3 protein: CASSSRDRGPEQYF

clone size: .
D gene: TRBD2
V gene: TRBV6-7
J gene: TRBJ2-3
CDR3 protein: CASSYFQRGDTQYF

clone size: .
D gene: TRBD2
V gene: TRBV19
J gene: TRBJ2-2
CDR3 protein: CASSFTAGVTGELFF

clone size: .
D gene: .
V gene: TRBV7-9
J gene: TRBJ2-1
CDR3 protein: CASSPLRIWRANEQFF

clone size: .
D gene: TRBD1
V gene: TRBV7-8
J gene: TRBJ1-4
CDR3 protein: CASSLAYPGTGGSEGEKLFF

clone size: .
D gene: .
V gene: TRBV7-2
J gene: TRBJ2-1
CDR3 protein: CASSFQGSDNEQFF

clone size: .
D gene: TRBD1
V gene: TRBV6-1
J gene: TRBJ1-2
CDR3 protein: CASSRWGLDRDGYTF

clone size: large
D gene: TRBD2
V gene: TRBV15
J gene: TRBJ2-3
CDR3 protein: CATSSRTRSSTDTQYF

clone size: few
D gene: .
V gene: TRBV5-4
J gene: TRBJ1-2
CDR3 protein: CASSLNPEGGYTF

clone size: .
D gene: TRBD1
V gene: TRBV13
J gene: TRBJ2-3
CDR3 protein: CASSLAGGEDTQYF

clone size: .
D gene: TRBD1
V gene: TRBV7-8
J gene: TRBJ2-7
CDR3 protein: CASSYAPQGFHSYEQYF

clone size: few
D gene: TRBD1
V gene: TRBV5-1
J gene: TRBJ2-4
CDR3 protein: CASSPGGIAKNIQYF

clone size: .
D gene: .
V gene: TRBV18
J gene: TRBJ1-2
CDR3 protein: CASSPTQEKGYTF

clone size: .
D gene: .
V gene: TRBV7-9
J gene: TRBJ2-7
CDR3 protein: CASSWAGTYEQYF

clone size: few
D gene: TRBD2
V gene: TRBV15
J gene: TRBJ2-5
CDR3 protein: CATALRAGGVRETQYF

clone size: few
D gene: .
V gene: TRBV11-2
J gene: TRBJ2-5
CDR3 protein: CASSLGLQETQYF

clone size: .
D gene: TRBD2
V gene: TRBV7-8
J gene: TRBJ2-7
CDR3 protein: CASSLGLAGVAEQYF

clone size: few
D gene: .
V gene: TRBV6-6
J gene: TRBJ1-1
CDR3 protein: CASSLPGGAFF

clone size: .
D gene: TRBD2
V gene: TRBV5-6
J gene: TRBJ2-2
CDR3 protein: CASSLVLAGKDGELFF

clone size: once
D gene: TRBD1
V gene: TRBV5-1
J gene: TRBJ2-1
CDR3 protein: CASRGTGGSDEQFF

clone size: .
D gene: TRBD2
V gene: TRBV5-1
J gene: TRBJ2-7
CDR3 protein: CASSLAIGDPRSSGSTSYEQYF

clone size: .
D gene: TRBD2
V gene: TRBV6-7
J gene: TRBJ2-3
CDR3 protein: CASSYFQRGDTQYF